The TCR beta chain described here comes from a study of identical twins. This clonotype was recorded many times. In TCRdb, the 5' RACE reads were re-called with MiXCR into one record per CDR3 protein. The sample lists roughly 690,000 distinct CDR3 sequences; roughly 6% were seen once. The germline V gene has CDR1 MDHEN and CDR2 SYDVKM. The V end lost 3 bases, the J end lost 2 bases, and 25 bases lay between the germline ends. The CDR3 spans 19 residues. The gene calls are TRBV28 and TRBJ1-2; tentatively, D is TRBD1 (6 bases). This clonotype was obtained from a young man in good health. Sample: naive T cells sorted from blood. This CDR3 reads CASSFLETRPGQQNYGYTF. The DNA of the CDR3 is TGTGCCAGCAGTTTTCTGGAGACCAGACCGGGACAACAAAACTATGGCTACACCTTC.